Given below is one T cell receptor (beta chain) in context. The record originates from a study of low-dose radiotherapy and immunotherapy resistance in tumors. This CDR3 spans 17 amino acids. The V end was cut by 2 bases, the J end by 6 bases, with 17 bases between. Germline loops: CDR1 MDHEN, CDR2 SYDVKM. Indicated time point: before trial treatment. With TRAV- and TRBV-specific primers, first-strand cDNA was made, covering the alpha and beta chains. Both a constant-region primer and a V-primer adapter served to amplify TCRs across about 20 PCR cycles. mRNA, after isolation, was amplified by in vitro transcription. Via MiXCR, TCRdb re-called the reads, giving one row per CDR3 protein. The sample includes tens of thousands of distinct CDR3 sequences, 9.4% of them seen just once.

The material sequenced was PBMCs, taken before treatment. The clonotype originates from a male donor with prostate cancer. The rearrangement joins TRBV28 to TRBJ1-6, with D maybe TRBD1 (5 bases). CDR3 DNA: TGTGCCAGCAGTTTACCCGAACCGGGACGGAGTAATTCACCCCTCCACTTT. This encodes CASSLPEPGRSNSPLHF.